This T cell receptor beta chain came from a study of blood T cell repertoires in COVID-19. Study-wide background: Italy, Spain and the United States were the sources of the convalescent and acute COVID-19 samples. T cells, B-cell-depleted T cells, or PBMCs provided the cDNA or gDNA that served as material.

Original methodology: Reference gene primer amplification in the assay estimated nucleated cell counts. Produced via immunoSEQ multiplex PCR; TCRdb's table is partial and in-frame only. V and J calls plus clone size are reproduced from that table; the DNA served to infer D and trimming. The table includes fewer than 400,000 clones, around 83% detected once. CDR1 is SGHVS and CDR2 is FQNEAQ in the germline V gene. The CDR3 runs to 15 residues. Trimming removed 2 bases at V and 3 bases at J, with 12 bases between. The clonotype originates from a man aged 25-45 years with active or convalescent COVID-19. Material for sequencing was peripheral blood. The chain couples TRBV7-8 to TRBJ2-3; possible D gene TRBD1, 6 bases. CDR3 sequence (DNA): TGTGCCAGCAGCTTACAGGGGAGTGTTACAGATACGCAGTATTTT. Its protein product is CASSLQGSVTDTQYF.